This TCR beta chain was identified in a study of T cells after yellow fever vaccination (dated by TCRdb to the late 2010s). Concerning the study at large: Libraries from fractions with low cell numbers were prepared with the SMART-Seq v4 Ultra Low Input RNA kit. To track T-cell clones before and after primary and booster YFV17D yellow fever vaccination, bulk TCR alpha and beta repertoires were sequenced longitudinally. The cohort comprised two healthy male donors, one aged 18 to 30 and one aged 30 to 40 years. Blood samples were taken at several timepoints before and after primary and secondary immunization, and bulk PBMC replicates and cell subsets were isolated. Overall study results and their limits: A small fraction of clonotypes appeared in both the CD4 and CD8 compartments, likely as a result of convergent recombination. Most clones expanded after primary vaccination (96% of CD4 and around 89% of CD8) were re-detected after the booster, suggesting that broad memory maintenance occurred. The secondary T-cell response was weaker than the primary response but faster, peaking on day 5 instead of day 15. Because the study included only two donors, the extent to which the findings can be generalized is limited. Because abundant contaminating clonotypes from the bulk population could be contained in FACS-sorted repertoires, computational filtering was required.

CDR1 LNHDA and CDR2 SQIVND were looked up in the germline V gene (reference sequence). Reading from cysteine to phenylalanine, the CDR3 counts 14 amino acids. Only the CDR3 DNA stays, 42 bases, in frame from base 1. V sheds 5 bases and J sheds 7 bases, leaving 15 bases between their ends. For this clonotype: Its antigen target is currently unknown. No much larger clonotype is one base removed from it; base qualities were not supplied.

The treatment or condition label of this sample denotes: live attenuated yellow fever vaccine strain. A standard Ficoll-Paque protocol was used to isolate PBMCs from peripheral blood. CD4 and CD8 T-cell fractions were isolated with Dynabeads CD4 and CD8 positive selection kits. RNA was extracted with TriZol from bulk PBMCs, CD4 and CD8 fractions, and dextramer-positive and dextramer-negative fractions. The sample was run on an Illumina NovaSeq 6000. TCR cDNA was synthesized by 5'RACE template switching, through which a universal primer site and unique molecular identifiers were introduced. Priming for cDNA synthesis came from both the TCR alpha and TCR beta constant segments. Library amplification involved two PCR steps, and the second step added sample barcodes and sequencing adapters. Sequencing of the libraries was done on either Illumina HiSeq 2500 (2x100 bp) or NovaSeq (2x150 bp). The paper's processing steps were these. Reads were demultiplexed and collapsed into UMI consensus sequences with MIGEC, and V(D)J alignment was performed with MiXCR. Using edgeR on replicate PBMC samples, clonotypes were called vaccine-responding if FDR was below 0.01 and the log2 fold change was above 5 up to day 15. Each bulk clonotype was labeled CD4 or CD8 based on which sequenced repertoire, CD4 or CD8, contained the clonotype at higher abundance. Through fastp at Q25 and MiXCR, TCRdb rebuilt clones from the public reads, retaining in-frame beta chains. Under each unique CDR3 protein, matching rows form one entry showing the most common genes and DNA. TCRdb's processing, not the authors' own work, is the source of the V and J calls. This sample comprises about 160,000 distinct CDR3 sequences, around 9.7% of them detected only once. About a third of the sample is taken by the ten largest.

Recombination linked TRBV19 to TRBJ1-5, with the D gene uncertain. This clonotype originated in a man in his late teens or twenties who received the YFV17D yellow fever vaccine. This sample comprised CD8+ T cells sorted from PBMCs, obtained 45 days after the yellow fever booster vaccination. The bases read TGTGCCAGTAGTCCACGGACGGTCGAACAGCCCCAGCATTTT. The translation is CASSPRTVEQPQHF. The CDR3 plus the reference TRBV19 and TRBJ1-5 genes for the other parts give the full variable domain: DGGITQSPKYLFRKEGQNVTLSCEQNLNHDAMYWYRQDPGQGLRLIYYSQIVNDFQKGDIAEGYSVSREKKESFPLTVTSAQKNPTAFYLCASSPRTVEQPQHFGDGTRLSIL.